One and the same sample provided the 9 T cell receptor beta chains below, sequenced in a study of response to subunit inactivated influenza vaccine. TCRdb called the RT-PCR reads again in MiXCR, with one record for every CDR3 protein. This sample carries 860,000 or so distinct CDR3 sequences, around 20% of them seen once, and the ten largest clones take roughly 10%. Here the sequenced sample was PBMCs from blood, taken 5 days after vaccination. The receptors stem from a middle-aged man who received an inactivated influenza vaccine.

The chain recombines TRBV6-1 with TRBJ2-7; no reliable D call. Germline V gene sequence: CDR1 MNHNS, CDR2 SASEGT. The V and J ends lost 5 bases and 0 bases respectively, with 11 bases between them. The CDR3 loop spans 14 amino acids. CDR3 DNA sequence: TGTGCCAGCAGTCCCTGGGCATCCTCCTACGAGCAGTACTTC. It translates to CASSPWASSYEQYF.

In its sample, this clonotype was seen a few times. The rearrangement joins TRBV20-1 to TRBJ2-7; perhaps D is TRBD1 or TRBD2 (6 bases each). Per the germline V gene, CDR1 is DFQATT and CDR2 is SNEGSKA (reference sequence). V was cut by 7 bases and J by 3 bases, with 16 bases left in between. CDR3 size: 13 residues. The CDR3: CSGGAGPLYEQYF. The CDR3 DNA sequence: TGCAGTGGGGGGGCGGGGCCCCTCTACGAGCAGTACTTC.

This clonotype turned up a few times. This chain links TRBV7-8 with TRBJ1-5; 7 bases match TRBD1. CDR3 length equals 13 residues. Per the germline V gene, CDR1 is SGHVS and CDR2 is FQNEAQ. Trimming took 5 bases from V and 6 from J; bases not matched to a gene: 4. In DNA, the CDR3 is TGTGCCAGCAGCCCGACAGGGCGTCAGCCCCAGCATTTT. As protein: CASSPTGRQPQHF. Full variable domain (rest looked up from reference TRBV7-8 and TRBJ1-5): GAGVSQSPRYKVAKRGQDVALRCDPISGHVSLFWYQQALGQGPEFLTYFQNEAQLDKSGLPSDRFFAERPEGSVSTLKIQRTQQEDSAVYLCASSPTGRQPQHFGDGTRLSIL.

This clonotype was seen repeatedly, ten times or more. The V call is TRBV5-5, the J call TRBJ2-3; possibly TRBD2 for D (5 bases). V was shortened by 6 bases and J by 8 bases, with 13 bases between the two germline ends. The CDR3 sequence is 12 residues long. Per germline, CDR1 SGHKS and CDR2 YYEKEE (reference sequence). CDR3 amino acids: CASKADAGTQYF. The CDR3 DNA is TGTGCCAGCAAGGCCGATGCGGGTACGCAGTATTTT.

This clonotype was detected a few times. The gene calls are TRBV6-5 and TRBJ2-5; either TRBD1 or TRBD2 may supply D (5 bases each). The CDR3 is 14 amino acids. Deletions cut 2 bases from V and 7 bases from J, with 14 bases between. Germline-derived CDR1 and CDR2 are MNHEY and SVGAGI. CDR3 amino acids: CASSYGTSTGTQYF. In DNA, the CDR3 is TGTGCCAGCAGTTACGGGACCTCCACGGGGACCCAGTACTTC.

This clonotype was observed a handful of times. The J gene is TRBJ2-1, the V gene TRBV27; 8 bases are a match to TRBD1. The trim removed 4 bases at V and 9 bases at J, leaving 5 bases unmatched. Per germline, CDR1 MNHEY and CDR2 SMNVEV (reference sequence). CDR3 size: 13 residues. The CDR3 nucleotides are TGTGCCAGCAGTTCCCAGGGGGCGAGTGAGCAGTTCTTC. It specifies CASSSQGASEQFF.

This chain links TRBV29-1 with TRBJ1-1, with a weak D call TRBD1 (5 bases). CDR1 is SQVTM and CDR2 is ANQGSEA in the germline V gene. The CDR3 contains 11 residues. V lost 6 bases to trimming and J lost 7 bases, with 12 bases between them. CDR3 DNA: TGCAGCGTGGCAGGGTGGGGTGAAGCTTTCTTT. This gives the protein CSVAGWGEAFF.

This clonotype was counted between two and nine times. The V gene is TRBV15, the J gene TRBJ2-2, with a weak D call TRBD2 (6 bases). The germline V gene encodes CDR1 LNHNV and CDR2 YYDKDF (reference sequence). The V gene lost 0 bases and the J gene lost 4 bases, with 21 bases spanning the gap. There are 19 residues in the CDR3. CDR3 sequence reads: CATSRDSGGNVLGTGELFF. CDR3 nucleotide sequence: TGTGCCACCAGCAGAGATAGCGGCGGGAACGTCCTGGGCACCGGGGAGCTGTTTTTT.

This clonotype was counted between two and nine times. This sequence joins TRBV7-2 and TRBJ2-7, with 8 positions matching TRBD2. Germline lookup yields CDR1 SGHTA and CDR2 FQGNSA. This CDR3 comprises 14 residues. J was trimmed by 2 bases and V by 4 bases; bases with no gene match: 4. CDR3 sequence: CASSSLAGPYEQYF. In nucleotides, the CDR3 is TGTGCCAGCAGCTCATTAGCGGGACCCTACGAGCAGTACTTC. Complete variable domain (other parts from reference TRBV7-2 and TRBJ2-7): GAGVSQSPSNKVTEKGKDVELRCDPISGHTALYWYRQSLGQGLEFLIYFQGNSAPDKSGLPSDRFSAERTGGSVSTLTIQRTQQEDSAVYLCASSSLAGPYEQYFGPGTRLTVT.